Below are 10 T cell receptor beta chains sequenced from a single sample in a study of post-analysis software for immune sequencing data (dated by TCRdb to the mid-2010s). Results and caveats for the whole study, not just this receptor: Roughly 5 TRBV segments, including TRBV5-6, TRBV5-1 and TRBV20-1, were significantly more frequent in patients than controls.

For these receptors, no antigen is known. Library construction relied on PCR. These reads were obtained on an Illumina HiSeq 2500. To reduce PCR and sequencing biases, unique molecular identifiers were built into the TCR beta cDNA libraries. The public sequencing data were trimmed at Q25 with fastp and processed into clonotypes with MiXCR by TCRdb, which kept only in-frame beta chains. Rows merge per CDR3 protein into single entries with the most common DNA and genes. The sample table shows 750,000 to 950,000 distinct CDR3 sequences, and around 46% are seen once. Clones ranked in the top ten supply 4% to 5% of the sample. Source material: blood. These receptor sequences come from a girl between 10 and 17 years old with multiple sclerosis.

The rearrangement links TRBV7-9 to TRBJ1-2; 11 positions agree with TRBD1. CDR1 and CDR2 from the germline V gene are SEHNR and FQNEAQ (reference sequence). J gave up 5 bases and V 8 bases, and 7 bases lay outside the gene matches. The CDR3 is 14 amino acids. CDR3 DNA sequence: TGTGCCAGCGTCCGGACAGGGGGCTCTTATGGCTACACCTTC. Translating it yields CASVRTGGSYGYTF.

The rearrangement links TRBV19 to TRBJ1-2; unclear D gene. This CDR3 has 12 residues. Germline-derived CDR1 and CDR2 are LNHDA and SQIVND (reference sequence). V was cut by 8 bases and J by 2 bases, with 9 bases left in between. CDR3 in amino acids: CASAGRNYGYTF. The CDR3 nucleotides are TGTGCCAGTGCAGGACGGAACTATGGCTACACCTTC.

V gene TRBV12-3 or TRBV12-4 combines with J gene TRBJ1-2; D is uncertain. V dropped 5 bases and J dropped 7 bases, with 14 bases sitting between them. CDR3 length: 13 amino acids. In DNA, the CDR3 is TGTGCCAGCAGTGAGACGACTGGGGTTGGCTACACCTTC. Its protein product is CASSETTGVGYTF.

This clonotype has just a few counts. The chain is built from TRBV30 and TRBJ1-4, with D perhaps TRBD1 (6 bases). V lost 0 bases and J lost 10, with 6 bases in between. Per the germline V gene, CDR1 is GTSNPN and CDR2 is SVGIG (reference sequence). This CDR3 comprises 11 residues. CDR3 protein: CAWSVGGKLFF. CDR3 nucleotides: TGTGCCTGGAGTGTAGGGGGAAAACTGTTTTTT.

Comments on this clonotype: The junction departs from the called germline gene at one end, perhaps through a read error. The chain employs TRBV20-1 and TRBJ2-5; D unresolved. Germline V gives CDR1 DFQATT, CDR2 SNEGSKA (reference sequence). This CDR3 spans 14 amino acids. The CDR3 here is CSAPAVGPQEIQYF. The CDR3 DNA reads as TGCAGTGCCCCGGCGGTTGGGCCCCAAGAGATCCAGTACTTC.

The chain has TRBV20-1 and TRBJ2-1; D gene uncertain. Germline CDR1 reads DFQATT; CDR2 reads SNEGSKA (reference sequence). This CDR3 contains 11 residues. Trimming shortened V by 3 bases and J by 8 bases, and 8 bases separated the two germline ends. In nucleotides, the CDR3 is TGCAGTGCTAGCTTCGAGCATGAGCAGTTCTTC. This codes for CSASFEHEQFF.

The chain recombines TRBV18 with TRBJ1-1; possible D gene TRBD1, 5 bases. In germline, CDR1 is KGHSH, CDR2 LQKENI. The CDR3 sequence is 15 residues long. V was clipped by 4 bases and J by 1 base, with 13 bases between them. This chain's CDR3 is CASSLHGGSNTEAFF. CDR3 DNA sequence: TGTGCCAGCTCACTTCATGGGGGGTCGAACACTGAAGCTTTCTTT.

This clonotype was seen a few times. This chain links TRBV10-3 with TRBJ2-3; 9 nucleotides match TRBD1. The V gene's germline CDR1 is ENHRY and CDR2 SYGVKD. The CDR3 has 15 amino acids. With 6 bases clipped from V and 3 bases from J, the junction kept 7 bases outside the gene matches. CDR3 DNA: TGTGCCATCAGGACGGGACAGGGTGGGACAGATACGCAGTATTTT. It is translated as CAIRTGQGGTDTQYF.

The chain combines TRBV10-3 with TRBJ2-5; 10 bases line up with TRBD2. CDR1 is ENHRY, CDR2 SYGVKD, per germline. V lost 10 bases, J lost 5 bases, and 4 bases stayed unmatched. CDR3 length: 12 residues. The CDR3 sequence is CATTTSGETQYF. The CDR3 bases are TGTGCCACGACGACTAGCGGGGAGACCCAGTACTTC.

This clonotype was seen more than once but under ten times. The CDR3 sequence: CASKKDPYEQYF. The DNA of the CDR3 is TGTGCCAGCAAAAAAGATCCGTACGAGCAGTACTTC. The chain combines TRBV6-6 with TRBJ2-7; no clear D gene. This CDR3 contains 12 residues. V lost 7 bases and J lost 4, with 11 bases in between. The germline CDR1 and CDR2 sequences are MNHNY and SVGAGI (reference sequence).